This T cell receptor (beta chain) derives from a study of blood T cell repertoires in COVID-19. Measured with immunoSEQ multiplex PCR; TCRdb has only the in-frame clones, and not every one. The data hold around 100,000 clones, with approximately 89% observed a single time. This CDR3 is 15 amino acids long. The V end was cut by 1 base, the J end by 6 bases, with 13 bases between. From germline, CDR1 is SGHDT and CDR2 YYEEEE. The sequencing input was peripheral blood. The clonotype comes from a man aged 60-69 years with acute or convalescent COVID-19. V gene TRBV5-6 combines with J gene TRBJ1-4; no clear D. The chain's CDR3 is CASSLTVPRDEKLFF. In DNA form, the CDR3 reads TGTGCCAGCAGCTTGACAGTTCCCCGCGATGAAAAACTGTTTTTT.